These T cell receptor beta chains were read from a single sample in a study of blood T cell repertoires in COVID-19. Clones were read by immunoSEQ multiplex PCR, and TCRdb kept only the in-frame ones, dropping some. The sample includes roughly 260,000 clones, about 87% of them seen just once. Sequencing was done on a sample of peripheral blood. These receptors were taken from a man between 60 and 75 years old who had recovered from COVID-19. The CDR3 runs from the conserved cysteine through the conserved F or W. The order of the fields is J gene, V gene, CDR3 protein.

j_gene: TRBJ2-5
v_gene: TRBV9
CDR3aa: CASSGSGVGGETQYF

j_gene: TRBJ1-1
v_gene: TRBV5-1
CDR3aa: CASSLEGRQGDTEAFF

j_gene: TRBJ2-2
v_gene: TRBV2
CDR3aa: CASRPGGPFTGELFF

j_gene: TRBJ2-5
v_gene: TRBV14
CDR3aa: CASSQELSPGKFQETQYF

j_gene: TRBJ2-3
v_gene: TRBV24-1
CDR3aa: CATSDSGTNTDTQYF

j_gene: TRBJ1-2
v_gene: TRBV12-3/TRBV12-4
CDR3aa: CASSQVNYGYTF

j_gene: TRBJ1-1
v_gene: TRBV5-5
CDR3aa: CASSLRRESEAFF

j_gene: TRBJ1-1
v_gene: TRBV29-1
CDR3aa: CSVEDSYRMNTEAFF

j_gene: TRBJ2-5
v_gene: TRBV6-5
CDR3aa: CASSYSGWETQYF

j_gene: TRBJ1-2
v_gene: TRBV9
CDR3aa: CASSPGNYGYTF

j_gene: TRBJ2-1
v_gene: TRBV12-3/TRBV12-4
CDR3aa: CASSFVNEQFF

j_gene: TRBJ1-3
v_gene: TRBV25-1
CDR3aa: CASRDGQGVVSGNTIYF

j_gene: TRBJ2-5
v_gene: TRBV7-8
CDR3aa: CASSRGQGIQETQYF

j_gene: TRBJ1-4
v_gene: TRBV27
CDR3aa: CASSYAGVNEKLFF

j_gene: TRBJ2-2
v_gene: TRBV5-6
CDR3aa: CASSLRGQGAFGELFF

j_gene: TRBJ1-1
v_gene: TRBV16
CDR3aa: CASSQGLIVNTEAFF

j_gene: TRBJ1-1
v_gene: TRBV6-5
CDR3aa: CASSYEWSQNTEAFF

j_gene: TRBJ2-1
v_gene: TRBV13
CDR3aa: CASSLDRSSYNEQFF

j_gene: TRBJ2-2
v_gene: TRBV27
CDR3aa: CASSLTGAGELFF

j_gene: TRBJ2-7
v_gene: TRBV12-2
CDR3aa: CASRLGLDRDPYEQYF

j_gene: TRBJ2-1
v_gene: TRBV20-1
CDR3aa: CSASPGTSGGYNEQFF

j_gene: TRBJ2-4
v_gene: TRBV19
CDR3aa: CASSKGPGAKNIQYF

j_gene: TRBJ1-4
v_gene: TRBV9
CDR3aa: CASSVAGGRGDEKLFF

j_gene: TRBJ1-6
v_gene: TRBV27
CDR3aa: CASTKTESSPLHF

j_gene: TRBJ2-1
v_gene: TRBV15
CDR3aa: CATSRDLGPGHNEQFF

j_gene: TRBJ2-7
v_gene: TRBV30
CDR3aa: CAWSMGGYEQYF

j_gene: TRBJ1-4
v_gene: TRBV7-2
CDR3aa: CASSLAGQGEKLFF

j_gene: TRBJ2-3
v_gene: TRBV9
CDR3aa: CASSVRLGSDTQYF

j_gene: TRBJ2-3
v_gene: TRBV9
CDR3aa: CASSALQGAGGLTDTQYF

j_gene: TRBJ1-2
v_gene: TRBV6-5
CDR3aa: CASIIGGQGARGYTF

j_gene: TRBJ1-2
v_gene: TRBV3-1/TRBV3-2
CDR3aa: CASSPRHGNYGYTF

j_gene: TRBJ2-5
v_gene: TRBV10-3
CDR3aa: CAISADREETQYF

j_gene: TRBJ1-3
v_gene: TRBV18
CDR3aa: CASSQGQGSGNTIYF

j_gene: TRBJ2-1
v_gene: TRBV15
CDR3aa: CATSRARGALFRTDNEQFF

j_gene: TRBJ1-1
v_gene: TRBV6-2/TRBV6-3
CDR3aa: CASRWSDRATEAFF

j_gene: TRBJ2-7
v_gene: TRBV10-2
CDR3aa: CASSGVSGEQYF

j_gene: TRBJ2-1
v_gene: TRBV18
CDR3aa: CASSPLRPAGGLSYNEQFF

j_gene: TRBJ1-1
v_gene: TRBV30
CDR3aa: CAGNRGSEAFF

j_gene: TRBJ1-2
v_gene: TRBV21-1
CDR3aa: CASSKVRAEYGYTF

j_gene: TRBJ1-6
v_gene: TRBV5-6
CDR3aa: CASSLVGVGNSPLHF

j_gene: TRBJ2-7
v_gene: TRBV19
CDR3aa: CASTGTGGTTLGYEQYF

j_gene: TRBJ2-7
v_gene: TRBV5-1
CDR3aa: CASSLTPSGTKAYEQYF

j_gene: TRBJ1-4
v_gene: TRBV5-1
CDR3aa: CASQGGTNEKLFF

j_gene: TRBJ2-7
v_gene: TRBV2
CDR3aa: CATIERDRGRHEQYF

j_gene: TRBJ1-2
v_gene: TRBV3-1/TRBV3-2
CDR3aa: CASSPDVQANGYTF

j_gene: TRBJ2-5
v_gene: TRBV5-4
CDR3aa: CASSPGYGGFQETQYF

j_gene: TRBJ1-1
v_gene: TRBV5-1
CDR3aa: CASSLQWVGTEAFF

j_gene: TRBJ2-2
v_gene: TRBV5-4
CDR3aa: CASSAGQPNTGELFF

j_gene: TRBJ1-1
v_gene: TRBV4-2
CDR3aa: CASSQYHQLNTEAFF

j_gene: TRBJ2-2
v_gene: TRBV20-1
CDR3aa: CSASQRFTGELFF

j_gene: TRBJ2-5
v_gene: TRBV5-1
CDR3aa: CASSLAVSQETQYF

j_gene: TRBJ1-2
v_gene: TRBV3-1/TRBV3-2
CDR3aa: CASSQDSGLLF

j_gene: TRBJ2-2
v_gene: TRBV27
CDR3aa: CASSRVPGTSLVELFF

j_gene: TRBJ1-6
v_gene: TRBV9
CDR3aa: CASSVASGQAGSPLHF

j_gene: TRBJ2-7
v_gene: TRBV7-9
CDR3aa: CASSLGLAGAYEQYF

j_gene: TRBJ2-4
v_gene: TRBV2
CDR3aa: CASGSGGKNIQYF

j_gene: TRBJ2-3
v_gene: TRBV3-1/TRBV3-2
CDR3aa: CASSRGLAGGLYPDTQYF

j_gene: TRBJ2-3
v_gene: TRBV9
CDR3aa: CASSARGLAGRNTDTQYF

j_gene: TRBJ2-7
v_gene: TRBV5-8
CDR3aa: CASSFQVYEQYF